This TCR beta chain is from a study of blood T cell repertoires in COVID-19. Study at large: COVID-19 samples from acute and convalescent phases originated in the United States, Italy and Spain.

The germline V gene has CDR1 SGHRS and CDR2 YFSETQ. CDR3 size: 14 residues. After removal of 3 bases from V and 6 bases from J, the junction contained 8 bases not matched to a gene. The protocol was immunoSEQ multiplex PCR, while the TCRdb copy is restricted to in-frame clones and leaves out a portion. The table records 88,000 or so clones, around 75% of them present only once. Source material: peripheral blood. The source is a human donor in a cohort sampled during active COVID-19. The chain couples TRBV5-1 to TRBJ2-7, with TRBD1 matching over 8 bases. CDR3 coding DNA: TGCGCCAGCAGCTCGGACAGGGCCCCTTTCGAGCAGTACTTC. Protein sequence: CASSSDRAPFEQYF.